Below, 21 T cell receptor beta chains from the same sample are listed, as sequenced in a study of CD8 T cells in Susac syndrome. The authors reverse transcribed roughly 0.5 to 1 ug RNA with random hexamers. TCRdb analysed the immunoSEQ multiplex PCR reads with MiXCR anew, one entry per CDR3 protein. The data show some 160,000 distinct CDR3 sequences, under 95% seen once. The specimen sequenced was CD4+ T cells from PBMCs. These TCRs come from a human donor with Susac syndrome.

The chain employs TRBV4-2 and TRBJ2-5, with 12 nucleotides matching TRBD2. CDR3 size: 17 residues. Germline lookup yields CDR1 LGHNA and CDR2 YNFKEQ. V shed 0 bases, J shed 4 bases, and the junction held 6 bases outside the gene matches. CDR3 amino acids: CASSQDTSGGPGETQYF. The CDR3 DNA reads as TGTGCCAGCAGCCAAGATACTAGCGGGGGGCCGGGAGAGACCCAGTACTTC.

The rearrangement joins TRBV5-1 to TRBJ2-3; 9 positions match TRBD1. Germline values: CDR1 SGHRS, CDR2 YFSETQ. Germline trimming cut 4 bases from V and 3 bases from J; bases unmatched to any gene: 3. The CDR3 runs to 14 residues. CDR3 region: CASSVGQGTDTQYF. The CDR3 region has the DNA TGCGCCAGCAGCGTGGGACAGGGAACAGATACGCAGTATTTT.

The chain is built from TRBV29-1 and TRBJ2-7, with D possibly TRBD2 on 5 matching bases. V lost 6 bases and J 7 bases, leaving 19 bases between the germline ends. Germline CDR1 and CDR2: SQVTM and ANQGSEA. The CDR3 runs to 13 residues. The CDR3, as DNA: TGCAGCGTAAGCGGATCGGGGTCGGGGGAGCAGTACTTC. It translates to CSVSGSGSGEQYF.

The chain is built from TRBV9 and TRBJ1-2; D unclear. In germline, CDR1 is SGDLS, CDR2 YYNGEE. V dropped 0 bases and J dropped 4 bases, with 10 bases sitting between them. The length of the CDR3 is 14 residues. CDR3 sequence reads: CASSVEGRLYGYTF. The CDR3 coding sequence is TGTGCCAGCAGCGTAGAGGGCAGACTCTATGGCTACACCTTC.

In this sample, this clonotype turned up once. The rearrangement joins TRBV10-3 to TRBJ1-1; D unresolved. Per the germline V gene, CDR1 is ENHRY and CDR2 is SYGVKD. This CDR3 is 18 amino acids long. Between the trimmed V and J ends, which lost 5 bases and 3 bases, there was a span of 25 bases. The CDR3 protein is CAISPMRTNRLWDTEAFF. CDR3 sequence (DNA): TGTGCCATCAGTCCCATGAGAACAAACCGACTATGGGACACTGAAGCTTTCTTT.

The chain employs TRBV20-1 and TRBJ1-2; D gene ambiguous. The length of the CDR3 is 12 residues. V lost 5 bases and J lost 3, with 10 bases in between. Germline values: CDR1 DFQATT, CDR2 SNEGSKA (reference sequence). The CDR3 region has the DNA TGCAGTGCTTTCGCCGCGTACTATGGCTACACCTTC. This translates into CSAFAAYYGYTF.

This clonotype was seen just once. This chain joins TRBV29-1 and TRBJ2-7; 7 nucleotides line up with TRBD1. V was clipped by 6 bases and J by 2 bases; unmatched bases: 10. The CDR3 consists of 14 residues. Per germline, CDR1 SQVTM and CDR2 ANQGSEA. Written as DNA, the CDR3 is TGCAGCGTCAAGCCGGGACAGAGTACCTACGAGCAGTACTTC. Encoded protein: CSVKPGQSTYEQYF.

This clonotype was recorded once. V usage is TRBV5-6 and J usage is TRBJ1-2, with a possible D match to TRBD1 (5 bases). This CDR3 is 14 amino acids long. CDR1 and CDR2 from the germline V gene are SGHDT and YYEEEE. V lost 0 bases and J lost 4, with 10 bases in between. The CDR3 nucleotides are TGTGCCAGCAGCTTGGGACAGATAAGCTATGGCTACACCTTC. This codes for CASSLGQISYGYTF.

The rearrangement links TRBV21-1 to TRBJ1-1; TRBD1, the D gene given by the table, was not confirmed from the DNA. TRBV21-1 is marked as a pseudogene. The CDR3 consists of 14 residues. This CDR3 reads CASSIETPRAEAFF. The CDR3 DNA follows: TGTGCCAGCAGCATTGAGACACCCCGGGCTGAAGCTTTCTTT.

This clonotype was recorded once. The chain is built from TRBV6-2 or TRBV6-3 and TRBJ2-1; 7 bases fit TRBD1. In germline, CDR1 is MNHEY, CDR2 SVGEGT. The CDR3 loop spans 14 amino acids. The V segment lost 7 bases and the J segment 0 bases; nucleotides outside the gene matches: 3. CDR3 nucleotide sequence: TGTGCCAGCACCCGGGACAGCTCCTACAATGAGCAGTTCTTC. It codes for CASTRDSSYNEQFF.

J is TRBJ2-3 and V is TRBV7-9; a weak D match, TRBD2 (6 bases). Deletions cut 6 bases from V and 4 bases from J, with 20 bases between. The CDR3 sequence is 16 residues long. Per germline, CDR1 SEHNR and CDR2 FQNEAQ (reference sequence). The CDR3 here is CASRPNPGLGPDTQYF. The CDR3 DNA sequence: TGTGCCAGCAGGCCGAACCCGGGACTGGGGCCAGATACGCAGTATTTT.

This chain links TRBV5-1 with TRBJ2-2; no clear D. V was cut by 4 bases and J by 1 base, with 8 bases left in between. Germline V gene lookup returns CDR1 SGHRS and CDR2 YFSETQ. The CDR3 sequence is 14 residues long. The CDR3 coding sequence is TGCGCCAGCAGCGTAGAGATGAACACCGGGGAGCTGTTTTTT. The encoded protein is CASSVEMNTGELFF.

The chain uses TRBV7-2 and TRBJ1-1; 9 nucleotides align to TRBD1. This CDR3 comprises 14 residues. From germline, CDR1 is SGHTA and CDR2 FQGNSA. After removal of 7 bases from V and 3 bases from J, the junction contained 6 bases not matched to a gene. The CDR3 region has the DNA TGTGCCAGCATCCGGACAGGGGCGCACACTGAAGCTTTCTTT. Protein sequence: CASIRTGAHTEAFF.

The chain combines TRBV6-5 with TRBJ1-2, with D perhaps matching TRBD1 (6 bases). Between the trimmed V and J ends, which lost 8 bases and 5 bases, there was a span of 21 bases. CDR1 is MNHEY and CDR2 is SVGAGI in the germline V gene. The CDR3 runs 15 residues. The CDR3 region is CASGEGLGGYYGYTF. CDR3 nucleotides: TGTGCCAGCGGAGAGGGTCTGGGGGGCTATTATGGCTACACCTTC.

The rearrangement links TRBV29-1 to TRBJ2-7; D unresolved. Trimming pared 5 bases from V and 0 bases from J, leaving 5 bases between. Germline CDR1 is SQVTM and CDR2 is ANQGSEA. The CDR3 runs 11 residues. CDR3 protein: CSVRLSYEQYF. CDR3 nucleotide sequence: TGCAGCGTTAGACTCTCCTACGAGCAGTACTTC.

This sequence joins TRBV20-1 and TRBJ2-4; 8 nucleotides agree with TRBD1. Looked up from germline, CDR1 is DFQATT and CDR2 is SNEGSKA (reference sequence). The V segment lost 0 bases and the J segment 0 bases; nucleotides outside the gene matches: 10. The CDR3 has 18 amino acids. The CDR3 region is CSARDPLGTGVAKNIQYF. The CDR3 bases are TGCAGTGCTAGAGATCCGCTCGGGACAGGAGTAGCCAAAAACATTCAGTACTTC.

CDR3 DNA sequence: TGCAGTGCTAGAGTGAGCCAGCGGAGTGGCTCAGATACGCAGTATTTT. Its protein is CSARVSQRSGSDTQYF. The genes are TRBV20-1 and TRBJ2-3, with D perhaps matching TRBD2 (5 bases). The CDR3 covers 16 residues. The ends were cut back, 1 base at V and 4 bases at J, with 18 bases in the middle. Germline CDR1 reads DFQATT; CDR2 reads SNEGSKA (reference sequence).

CDR3 sequence reads: CASSLQGPKFF. In DNA, the CDR3 is TGTGCCAGCAGCCTACAGGGTCCGAAGTTCTTC. The V gene is TRBV7-9, the J gene TRBJ2-1; D perhaps matches TRBD1 (6 bases). Trimming removed 5 bases at V and 14 bases at J, with 13 bases between. Germline lookup yields CDR1 SEHNR and CDR2 FQNEAQ (reference sequence). The CDR3 covers 11 residues.

The rearrangement links TRBV2 to TRBJ1-6; 7 bases match TRBD1. The CDR3 totals 13 residues. J was trimmed by 9 bases and V by 6 bases; bases with no gene match: 5. CDR1 and CDR2 (germline): SNHLY, FYNNEI. The CDR3 DNA reads as TGTGCCAGCAGCGGGACAGAGGGTTCACCCCTCCACTTT. It translates to CASSGTEGSPLHF.

This clonotype came up once. The chain uses TRBV29-1 and TRBJ2-7; no firm D call. Germline V gene lookup returns CDR1 SQVTM and CDR2 ANQGSEA. The CDR3 contains 13 residues. The V gene lost 2 bases and the J gene lost 4 bases, with 12 bases spanning the gap. The chain's CDR3 is CSVEPPGRYEQYF. The CDR3 nucleotides are TGCAGCGTTGAACCCCCAGGACGGTACGAGCAGTACTTC.

This clonotype was found once. The J gene is TRBJ2-3, the V gene TRBV20-1; 10 nucleotides align to TRBD2. The CDR3 loop spans 15 amino acids. Trimming took 6 bases from V and 0 from J; bases not matched to a gene: 6. Germline CDR1 reads DFQATT; CDR2 reads SNEGSKA (reference sequence). The CDR3 reads CSAGSGGMSTDTQYF. CDR3 coding DNA: TGCAGTGCCGGTAGCGGGGGGATGAGCACAGATACGCAGTATTTT.